The 3 T cell receptor beta chains reported below all come from one sample, sequenced in a study of cytomegalovirus exposure and HLA in healthy donors. The PCR had 60 Vbeta and 13 Jbeta primers. The repertoire was sequenced with immunoSEQ multiplex PCR; TCRdb's copy has only in-frame clones and lacks some. Of some 110,000 clones detected, over 75% appear once; the ten largest clones hold approximately 5%. Sequences were obtained from PBMCs. Source of these receptors: a woman aged 18-30 years in good health and CMV-seropositive.

The V call is TRBV23-1, the J call TRBJ2-1; tentatively, D is TRBD2 (5 bases). TRBV23-1 is sorted into the ORF group, with uncertain function. V shed 1 base and J shed 3 bases, with 13 bases lying between them. This CDR3 comprises 16 residues. DNA of the CDR3: TGCGCCAGCAGTCAATGCGGGCATGAGATCTACAATGAGCAGTTCTTC. It is translated as CASSQCGHEIYNEQFF.

The V gene is TRBV20-1, the J gene TRBJ2-3; 8 nucleotides match TRBD2. V lost 1 base, J lost 9 bases, and 0 bases stayed unmatched. The CDR3 totals 11 residues. Germline V lookup: CDR1 DFQATT, CDR2 SNEGSKA (reference sequence). CDR3 region: CSARGLATQYF. The DNA of the CDR3 is TGCAGTGCTAGAGGACTAGCGACGCAGTATTTT.

The V and J genes are TRBV7-8 and TRBJ2-7, with 13 positions matching TRBD2. V lost 2 bases, J lost 6 bases, and 10 bases stayed unmatched. This CDR3 comprises 17 residues. Germline values: CDR1 SGHVS, CDR2 FQNEAQ. CDR3 in amino acids: CASSLRGTSGTPLEQYF. The CDR3 nucleotides are TGTGCCAGCAGCTTAAGAGGGACTAGCGGGACCCCCCTCGAGCAGTACTTC.